The clone carrying this T cell receptor beta chain has a single count. Its specificity is not known. These data come from a study of siplizumab effects on memory and regulatory T cells. Overall study findings and caveats: Naive T cells seemed more diverse than memory cells; they also seemed major alloresponse contributors. Suppressive activity of Tregs proliferating in siplizumab cultures remained unconfirmed. For mappable alloreactive CD4+ clones, the mean Treg-derived fraction was 68.8% with siplizumab and 26.9% in controls. Poor capture below about 10^-5 frequency left most alloreactive clones unmapped to unstimulated subsets.

Germline loops: CDR1 LNHDA, CDR2 SQIVND (reference sequence). The V end was cut by 5 bases, the J end by 5 bases, with 16 bases between. CDR3 length: 14 residues. TCRdb's copy holds only in-frame clones and misses some; the assay was immunoSEQ multiplex PCR. The data show over 85,000 clones, roughly 93% seen once. The sequence derives from a human donor in good health. Material for sequencing was CD8+ T cells sorted from blood. This chain connects TRBV19 to TRBJ2-7; perhaps D is TRBD1 or TRBD2 (7 bases each). CDR3 bases: TGTGCCAGTAGTCAGGGGGGGCCCGCCAACGAGCAGTACTTC. Encoded protein: CASSQGGPANEQYF. Filled out from reference TRBV19 and TRBJ2-7, the complete variable domain reads DGGITQSPKYLFRKEGQNVTLSCEQNLNHDAMYWYRQDPGQGLRLIYYSQIVNDFQKGDIAEGYSVSREKKESFPLTVTSAQKNPTAFYLCASSQGGPANEQYFGPGTRLTVT.